The 13 T cell receptor beta chains presented below share a single source sample, sequenced in a study of blood T cell repertoires in COVID-19. Profiled with immunoSEQ multiplex PCR; TCRdb holds only in-frame clones, not every one. Of hundreds of thousands of clones listed, roughly 91% are singletons. The sequencing sample was made of peripheral blood. The receptors here all came from a woman aged 50 to 60 with COVID-19, enrolled during active disease.

DNA for the CDR3: TGTGCCAGTCAAACACCCGGACAGGGGACTGGAAACACCATATATTTT. Translation gives CASQTPGQGTGNTIYF. V is TRBV28 and J is TRBJ1-3; 9 bases match TRBD1. CDR1 and CDR2 from the germline V gene are MDHEN and SYDVKM. The CDR3 consists of 16 residues. Trimming took 9 bases from V and 2 from J; bases not matched to a gene: 11.

The chain couples TRBV30 to TRBJ1-1; 8 bases agree with TRBD1. CDR1 GTSNPN and CDR2 SVGIG come from the germline V gene (reference sequence). Unmatched junction bases numbered 6, after V lost 1 base and J lost 11 bases. This CDR3 spans 12 amino acids. The CDR3 bases are TGTGCCTGGAGTGCTCAGGGGGCTAAGGCTTTCTTT. Amino acids: CAWSAQGAKAFF.

V is TRBV12-3 or TRBV12-4 and J is TRBJ1-2; 7 positions match TRBD1. The CDR3 loop spans 13 amino acids. Losses at the gene ends were 5 bases for V and 6 bases for J; bases not matched to a gene: 6. The CDR3 is CASSPLTGDGYTF. Here the CDR3 DNA reads TGTGCCAGCAGTCCCCTAACAGGGGATGGCTACACCTTC.

About this clone itself: This sample also contains other DNA sequences that code for the same CDR3. The chain recombines TRBV2 with TRBJ1-2; D is unclear. Germline V lookup: CDR1 SNHLY, CDR2 FYNNEI. The CDR3 has 14 amino acids. V was clipped by 2 bases and J by 2 bases, with 9 bases between them. The CDR3 here is CASSERGPNYGYTF. CDR3 coding DNA: TGTGCCAGCAGTGAAAGAGGGCCCAACTATGGCTACACCTTC.

To note about this clone: At one of its ends the junction is not consistent with the germline gene, which may arise from a read error. The rearrangement uses TRBV11-2 and TRBJ1-5; 9 bases map to TRBD1. Looked up from germline, CDR1 is SGHAT and CDR2 is FQNNGV. The CDR3 is made up of 14 amino acids. This CDR3 reads CASSLDRGSEPQHF. Written as DNA, the CDR3 is TGTGCCAGCAGCCTAGACAGGGGGTCTGAGCCCCAGCATTTT.

The CDR3: CASKAGWLSNQPQHF. DNA of the CDR3: TGTGCCAGCAAGGCAGGGTGGCTCTCGAACCAGCCCCAGCATTTT. This chain links TRBV2 with TRBJ1-5, with D possibly matching TRBD1 (5 bases). The CDR3 is made up of 15 amino acids. CDR1 and CDR2 from the germline V gene are SNHLY and FYNNEI. V was shortened by 7 bases and J by 7 bases, with 20 bases between the two germline ends.

The genes are TRBV30 and TRBJ2-4; TRBD1 is a possible D gene (5 bases). Trimming shortened V by 2 bases and J by 0 bases, and 14 bases separated the two germline ends. CDR3 length: 16 amino acids. Germline lookup yields CDR1 GTSNPN and CDR2 SVGIG (reference sequence). The CDR3 protein is CAWSRGKAVAKNIQYF. As DNA, the CDR3 is TGTGCCTGGAGTAGGGGAAAGGCCGTAGCCAAAAACATTCAGTACTTC.

The CDR3 reads CSVVDSRMNTEAFF. The CDR3 DNA is TGCAGCGTCGTCGACAGCCGGATGAACACTGAAGCTTTCTTT. The rearrangement uses TRBV29-1 and TRBJ1-1; D might be TRBD1 (5 bases). CDR3 length: 14 amino acids. Germline CDR1 is SQVTM and CDR2 is ANQGSEA. The V end lost 6 bases, the J end lost 0 bases, and 14 bases lay between the germline ends.

This chain connects TRBV27 to TRBJ1-2, with 9 bases fitting TRBD1. This CDR3 spans 13 amino acids. Trimming took 10 bases from V and 3 from J; bases not matched to a gene: 6. Germline V gene lookup returns CDR1 MNHEY and CDR2 SMNVEV (reference sequence). The CDR3 sequence is CATRDRVDYGYTF. CDR3 sequence (DNA): TGTGCCACCCGGGACAGGGTGGACTATGGCTACACCTTC.

The chain employs TRBV27 and TRBJ1-2; no reliable D call. This CDR3 has 15 residues. Trimming left V 4 bases short and J 4 bases short, with 16 bases between. Germline values: CDR1 MNHEY, CDR2 SMNVEV (reference sequence). This chain's CDR3 is CASSSNSDGVYGYTF. CDR3 in DNA: TGTGCCAGCAGTTCAAATTCCGACGGGGTCTATGGCTACACCTTC.

V gene TRBV5-1 combines with J gene TRBJ1-1; tentative D call: TRBD1 (6 bases). CDR1 is SGHRS, CDR2 YFSETQ, per germline. This CDR3 is 14 amino acids long. V lost 1 base to trimming and J lost 3 bases, with 10 bases between them. The CDR3 is CASSLPNRDTEAFF. The CDR3 DNA reads TGCGCCAGCAGCTTGCCCAACAGGGACACTGAAGCTTTCTTT.

This sequence joins TRBV5-4 and TRBJ2-1; TRBD2 aligns across 10 bases. Unmatched junction bases numbered 2, after V lost 3 bases and J lost 5 bases. Looked up from germline, CDR1 is SGHNT and CDR2 is YYREEE (reference sequence). The CDR3 sequence is 14 residues long. CDR3 region: CASSSAGGNNEQFF. CDR3 nucleotides: TGTGCCAGCAGCTCAGCGGGGGGGAACAATGAGCAGTTCTTC.

The J gene is TRBJ1-1, the V gene TRBV28; D might be TRBD1 (5 bases). This CDR3 spans 16 amino acids. The V gene lost 7 bases and the J gene lost 0 bases, with 18 bases spanning the gap. Germline V lookup: CDR1 MDHEN, CDR2 SYDVKM. The CDR3 nucleotides read TGTGCCAGCACCGGGGAGGGGCCGTACATGAACACTGAAGCTTTCTTT. It yields the protein CASTGEGPYMNTEAFF.